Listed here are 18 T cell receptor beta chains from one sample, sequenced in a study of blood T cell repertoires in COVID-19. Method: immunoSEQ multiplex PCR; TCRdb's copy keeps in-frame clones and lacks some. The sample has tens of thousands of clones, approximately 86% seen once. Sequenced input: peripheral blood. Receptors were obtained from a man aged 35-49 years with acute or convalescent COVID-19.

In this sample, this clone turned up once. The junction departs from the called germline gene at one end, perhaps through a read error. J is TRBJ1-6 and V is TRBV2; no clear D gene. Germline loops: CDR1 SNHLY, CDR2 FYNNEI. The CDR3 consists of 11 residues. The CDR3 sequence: CASREDSSGYF. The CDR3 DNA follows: TGTGCCAGCAGGGAGGACTCTTCCGGCTACTTT. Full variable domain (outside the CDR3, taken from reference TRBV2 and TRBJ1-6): EPEVTQTPSHQVTQMGQEVILRCVPISNHLYFYWYRQILGQKVEFLVSFYNNEISEKSEIFDDQFSVERPDGSNFTLKIRSTKLEDSAMYFCASREDSSGYFGNGTRLTVT.

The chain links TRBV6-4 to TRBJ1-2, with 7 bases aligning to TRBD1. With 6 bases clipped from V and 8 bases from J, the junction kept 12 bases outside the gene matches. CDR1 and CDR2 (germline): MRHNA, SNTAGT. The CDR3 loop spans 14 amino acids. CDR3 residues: CASRDRPGEGGYTF. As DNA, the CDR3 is TGTGCCAGCAGGGACAGGCCTGGAGAGGGCGGCTACACCTTC.

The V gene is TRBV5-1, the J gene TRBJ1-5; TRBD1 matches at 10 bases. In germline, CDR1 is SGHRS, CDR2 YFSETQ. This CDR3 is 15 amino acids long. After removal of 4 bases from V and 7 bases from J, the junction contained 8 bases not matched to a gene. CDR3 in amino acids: CASSETGTGDQPQHF. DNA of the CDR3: TGCGCCAGCAGCGAGACCGGGACAGGGGACCAGCCCCAGCATTTT.

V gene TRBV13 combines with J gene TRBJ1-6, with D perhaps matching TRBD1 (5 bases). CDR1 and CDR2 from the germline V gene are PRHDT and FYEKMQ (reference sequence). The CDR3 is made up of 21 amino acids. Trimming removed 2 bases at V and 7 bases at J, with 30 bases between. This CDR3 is CASSLQPWTRASWAVNSPLHF. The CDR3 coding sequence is TGTGCCAGCAGCTTACAGCCTTGGACACGAGCGAGTTGGGCCGTAAATTCACCCCTCCACTTT.

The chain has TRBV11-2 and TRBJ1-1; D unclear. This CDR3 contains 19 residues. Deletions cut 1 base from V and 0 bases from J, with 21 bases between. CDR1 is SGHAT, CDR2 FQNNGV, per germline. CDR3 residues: CASSLGRTQVTFMNTEAFF. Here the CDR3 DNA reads TGTGCCAGCAGCTTAGGGCGAACGCAGGTTACGTTCATGAACACTGAAGCTTTCTTT.

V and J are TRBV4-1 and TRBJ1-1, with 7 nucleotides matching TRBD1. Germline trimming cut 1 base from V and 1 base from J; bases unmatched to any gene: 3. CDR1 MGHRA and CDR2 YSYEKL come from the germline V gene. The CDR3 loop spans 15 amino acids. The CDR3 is CASSQVSGGNTEAFF. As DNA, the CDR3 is TGCGCCAGCAGCCAAGTTTCAGGGGGGAACACTGAAGCTTTCTTT.

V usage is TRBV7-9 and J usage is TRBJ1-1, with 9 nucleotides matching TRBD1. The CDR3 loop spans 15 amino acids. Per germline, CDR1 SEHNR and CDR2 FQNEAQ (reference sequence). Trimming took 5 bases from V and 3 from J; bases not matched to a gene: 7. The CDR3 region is CASSRGTGTYTEAFF. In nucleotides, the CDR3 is TGTGCCAGCAGCCGGGGGACAGGGACGTACACTGAAGCTTTCTTT.

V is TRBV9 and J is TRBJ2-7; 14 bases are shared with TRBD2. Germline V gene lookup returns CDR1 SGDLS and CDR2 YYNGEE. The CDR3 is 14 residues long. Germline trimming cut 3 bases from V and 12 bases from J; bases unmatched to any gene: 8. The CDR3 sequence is CASSAGLAGGPLYF. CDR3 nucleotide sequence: TGTGCCAGCAGCGCCGGACTAGCGGGGGGACCCTTGTACTTC.

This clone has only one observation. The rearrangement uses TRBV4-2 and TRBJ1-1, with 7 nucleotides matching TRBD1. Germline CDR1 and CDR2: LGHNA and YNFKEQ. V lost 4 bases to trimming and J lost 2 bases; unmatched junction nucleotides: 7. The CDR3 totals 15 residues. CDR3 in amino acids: CASSRPTGENTEAFF. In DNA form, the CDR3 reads TGTGCCAGCAGCCGACCTACAGGGGAAAACACTGAAGCTTTCTTT.

Written as DNA, the CDR3 is TGTGCCAGCAGCTTTCACCAGGGCACTGAAGCTTTCTTT. Translation: CASSFHQGTEAFF. This chain uses TRBV7-3 with TRBJ1-1; the D gene is possibly TRBD1 (5 bases). CDR1 SGHTA and CDR2 FQGTGA come from the germline V gene. The V end was cut by 3 bases, the J end by 4 bases, with 9 bases between. This CDR3 has 13 amino acids. Supplemented by reference TRBV7-3 and TRBJ1-1, the full variable domain reads GAGVSQTPSNKVTEKGKYVELRCDPISGHTALYWYRQSLGQGPEFLIYFQGTGAADDSGLPNDRFFAVRPEGSVSTLKIQRTERGDSAVYLCASSFHQGTEAFFGQGTRLTVV.

This chain's CDR3 is CASSDQQRQGQAGLYTF. CDR3 nucleotide sequence: TGTGCCAGCAGTGACCAACAAAGACAGGGGCAGGCGGGCCTCTACACCTTC. The chain recombines TRBV6-1 with TRBJ1-2, with 8 bases lining up with TRBD1. The J segment lost 10 bases and the V segment lost 3 bases, leaving 19 bases of the junction unmatched. The germline V gene encodes CDR1 MNHNS and CDR2 SASEGT. This CDR3 has 17 residues.

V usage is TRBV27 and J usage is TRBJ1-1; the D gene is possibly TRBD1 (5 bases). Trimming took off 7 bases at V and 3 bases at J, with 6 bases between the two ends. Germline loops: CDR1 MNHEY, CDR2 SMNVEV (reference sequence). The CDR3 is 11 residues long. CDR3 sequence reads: CASKGDTEAFF. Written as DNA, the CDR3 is TGTGCCAGCAAAGGGGACACTGAAGCTTTCTTT.

The CDR3 loop is CASSLAGKNPYEQYF. The DNA of the CDR3 is TGTGCCAGCAGTCTAGCGGGGAAAAACCCCTACGAGCAGTACTTC. The chain joins TRBV28 to TRBJ2-7, with 9 bases aligning to TRBD2. With 5 bases clipped from V and 2 bases from J, the junction kept 7 bases outside the gene matches. In germline, CDR1 is MDHEN, CDR2 SYDVKM. The CDR3 has 15 amino acids.

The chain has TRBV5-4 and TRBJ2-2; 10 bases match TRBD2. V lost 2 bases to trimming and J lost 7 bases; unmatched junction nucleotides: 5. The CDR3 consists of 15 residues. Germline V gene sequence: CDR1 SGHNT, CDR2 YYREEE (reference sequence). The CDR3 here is CASSLAGGPHGELFF. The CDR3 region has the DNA TGTGCCAGCAGCTTAGCGGGGGGGCCCCACGGGGAGCTGTTTTTT. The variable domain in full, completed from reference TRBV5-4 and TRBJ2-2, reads ETGVTQSPTHLIKTRGQQVTLRCSSQSGHNTVSWYQQALGQGPQFIFQYYREEENGRGNFPPRFSGLQFPNYSSELNVNALELDDSALYLCASSLAGGPHGELFFGEGSRLTVL.

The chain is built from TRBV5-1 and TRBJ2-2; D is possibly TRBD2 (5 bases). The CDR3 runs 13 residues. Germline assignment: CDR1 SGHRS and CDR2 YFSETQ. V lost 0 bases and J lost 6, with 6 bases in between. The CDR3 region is CASSLGRAGELFF. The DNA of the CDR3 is TGCGCCAGCAGCTTGGGGCGGGCCGGGGAGCTGTTTTTT.

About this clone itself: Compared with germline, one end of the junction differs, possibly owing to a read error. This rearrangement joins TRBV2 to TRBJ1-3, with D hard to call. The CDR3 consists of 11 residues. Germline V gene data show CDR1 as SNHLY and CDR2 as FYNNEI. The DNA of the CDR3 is TGCGCCTCCGGGGTCGGAAACACCATATATTTT. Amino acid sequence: CASGVGNTIYF.

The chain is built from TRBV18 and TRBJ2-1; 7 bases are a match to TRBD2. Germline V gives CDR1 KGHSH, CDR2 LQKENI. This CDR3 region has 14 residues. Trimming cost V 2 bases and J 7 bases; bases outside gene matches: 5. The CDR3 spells CASSPRGSGNEQFF. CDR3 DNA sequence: TGTGCCAGCTCACCAAGGGGTAGCGGGAATGAGCAGTTCTTC.

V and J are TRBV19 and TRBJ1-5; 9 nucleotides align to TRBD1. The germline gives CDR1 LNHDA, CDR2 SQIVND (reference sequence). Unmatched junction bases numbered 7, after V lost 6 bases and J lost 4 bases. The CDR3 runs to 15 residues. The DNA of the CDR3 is TGTGCCAGTAGCCTTACAGGGGGCGAAAATCAGCCCCAGCATTTT. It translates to CASSLTGGENQPQHF.